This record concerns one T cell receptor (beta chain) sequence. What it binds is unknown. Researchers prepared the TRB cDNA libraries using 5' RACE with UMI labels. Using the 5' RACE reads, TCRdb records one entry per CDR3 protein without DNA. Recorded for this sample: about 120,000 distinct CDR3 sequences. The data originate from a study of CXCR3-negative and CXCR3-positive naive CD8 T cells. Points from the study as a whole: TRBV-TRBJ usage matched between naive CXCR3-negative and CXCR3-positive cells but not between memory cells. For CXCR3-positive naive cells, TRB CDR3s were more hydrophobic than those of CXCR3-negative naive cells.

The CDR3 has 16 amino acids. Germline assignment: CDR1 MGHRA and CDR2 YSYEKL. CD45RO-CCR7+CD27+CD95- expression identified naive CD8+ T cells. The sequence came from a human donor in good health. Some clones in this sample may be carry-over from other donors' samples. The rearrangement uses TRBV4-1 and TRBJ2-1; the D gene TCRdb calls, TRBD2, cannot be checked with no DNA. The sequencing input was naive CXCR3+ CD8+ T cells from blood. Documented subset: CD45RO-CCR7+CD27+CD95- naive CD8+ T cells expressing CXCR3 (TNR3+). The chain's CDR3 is CASSQVTSGGYNEQFF.